This T cell receptor beta chain was retrieved from a study of T cell responses to AZD1222 COVID-19 vaccine. The CDR3 loop spans 13 amino acids. V lost 8 bases, J lost 0 bases, and 8 bases lay in between. Germline-derived CDR1 and CDR2 are KGHDR and SFDVKD. Measured with immunoSEQ multiplex PCR; TCRdb has only the in-frame clones, and not every one. In the table there are about 110,000 clones, around 90% of which are singletons. The sample consisted of peripheral blood, taken on day 0 of AZD1222 vaccination. This clonotype was sampled from an adult in good health. V and J are TRBV24-1 and TRBJ2-3; TRBD2 is a possible D gene (5 bases). CDR3 sequence (DNA): TGTGCCACCATGGAGCGGAGCACAGATACGCAGTATTTT. Translation gives CATMERSTDTQYF.